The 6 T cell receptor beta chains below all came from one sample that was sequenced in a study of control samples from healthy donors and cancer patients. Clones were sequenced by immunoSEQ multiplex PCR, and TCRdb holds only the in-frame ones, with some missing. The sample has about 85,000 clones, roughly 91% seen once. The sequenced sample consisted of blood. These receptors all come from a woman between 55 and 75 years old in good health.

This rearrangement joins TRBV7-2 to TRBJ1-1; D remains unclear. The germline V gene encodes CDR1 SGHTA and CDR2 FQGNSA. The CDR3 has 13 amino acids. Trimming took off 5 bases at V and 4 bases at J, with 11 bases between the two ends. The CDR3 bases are TGTGCCAGCAGCCCCCCCTCGAGCACTGAAGCTTTCTTT. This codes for CASSPPSSTEAFF.

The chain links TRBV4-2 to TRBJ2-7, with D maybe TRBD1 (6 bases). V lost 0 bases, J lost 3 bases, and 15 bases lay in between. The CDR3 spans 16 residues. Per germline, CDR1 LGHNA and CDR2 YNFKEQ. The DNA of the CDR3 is TGTGCCAGCAGCCAAGAGGGGGCAGCCGGGCTCTACGAGCAGTACTTC. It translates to CASSQEGAAGLYEQYF.

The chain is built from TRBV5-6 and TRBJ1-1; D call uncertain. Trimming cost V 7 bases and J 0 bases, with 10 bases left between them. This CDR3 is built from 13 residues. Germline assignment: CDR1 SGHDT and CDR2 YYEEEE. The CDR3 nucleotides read TGTGCCAGCGCCCGGCAAATGAACACTGAAGCTTTCTTT. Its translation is CASARQMNTEAFF.

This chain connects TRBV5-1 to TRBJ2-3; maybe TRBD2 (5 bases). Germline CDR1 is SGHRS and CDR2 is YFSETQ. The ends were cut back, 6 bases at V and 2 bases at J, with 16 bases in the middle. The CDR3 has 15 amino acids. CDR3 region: CASTKLGVSTDTQYF. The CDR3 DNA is TGCGCCAGCACGAAACTCGGGGTTTCCACAGATACGCAGTATTTT.

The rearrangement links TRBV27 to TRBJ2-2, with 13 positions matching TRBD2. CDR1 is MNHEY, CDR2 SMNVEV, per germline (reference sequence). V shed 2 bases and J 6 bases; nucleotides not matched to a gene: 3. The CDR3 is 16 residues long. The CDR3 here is CASSLGLAGVAGELFF. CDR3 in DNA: TGTGCCAGCAGTTTAGGACTAGCGGGGGTAGCCGGGGAGCTGTTTTTT.

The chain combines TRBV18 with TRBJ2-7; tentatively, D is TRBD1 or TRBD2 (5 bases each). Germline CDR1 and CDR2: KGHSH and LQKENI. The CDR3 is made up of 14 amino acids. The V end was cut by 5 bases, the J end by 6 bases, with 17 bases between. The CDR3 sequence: CASSSLRDPAEQYF. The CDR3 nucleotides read TGTGCCAGCTCATCACTACGGGACCCGGCCGAGCAGTACTTC.